This T cell receptor beta chain originates from a study of tumor-infiltrating lymphocytes in primary liver carcinoma. Study overall: Subjects consisted of male and female patients aged 30 to 69 years.

TCR beta cDNA was reverse-transcribed from about 500 ng of total RNA. The reaction used a constant-region primer and ProtoScript II reverse transcriptase. Employing slightly modified ARM-PCR, three nested multiplex PCR rounds were run, and these gave rise to the TCR beta libraries. Rounds one and two of PCR, each of 9 to 11 cycles, were primed with TRBV1-TRBV30 forward primers and a C-beta reverse primer. TCRdb re-called the multiplex PCR reads through MiXCR, storing one row per CDR3 protein. This table holds under 200,000 distinct CDR3 sequences, 65% found once. In its sample, this clonotype was seen many times. CDR1 SEHNR and CDR2 FQNEAQ come from the germline V gene (reference sequence). V was clipped by 5 bases and J by 6 bases, with 17 bases between them. This CDR3 is built from 14 residues. Both blood RNA, taken from unsorted whole blood, and germline DNA were extracted.

Specimen: peripheral blood. J is TRBJ2-7 and V is TRBV7-9; TRBD1 might be the D (6 bases). The receptor was isolated from a woman aged 55-70 years with primary liver carcinoma and hepatitis B virus infection. The CDR3 nucleotides read TGTGCCAGCAGCCGAGGGACAATAGGAGGCGAGCAGTACTTC. This codes for CASSRGTIGGEQYF. The full variable domain, completed using reference TRBV7-9 and TRBJ2-7, is DTGVSQNPRHKITKRGQNVTFRCDPISEHNRLYWYRQTLGQGPEFLTYFQNEAQLEKSRLLSDRFSAERPKGSFSTLEIQRTEQGDSAMYLCASSRGTIGGEQYFGPGTRLTVT.